This T cell receptor (beta chain) was captured by sequencing in a study (dated by TCRdb to 2016 to 2017). Only a few counts were recorded for this clonotype. The antigen this receptor binds is unknown. Base qualities are missing; no much larger clone stands one base away. Receptors were amplified or captured by RT-PCR. Sequencing was carried out with an Illumina MiSeq. TCRdb reprocessed the public reads (quality trimming at Q25 with fastp, clone calling with MiXCR) and kept in-frame beta chains. Rows merge per CDR3 protein into single entries with the most common DNA and genes. This sample is represented by 650,000 to 800,000 distinct CDR3 sequences; 11% to 15% of them were singletons. The ten most abundant clones make up 3% to 4.5% of the sample. The sequencing input was memory CD4+ T cells from blood. The receptor's source is a female donor in good health, serving as a healthy control.

This receptor has the CDR3 CASSLSQDPSYEQYF. The base sequence is TGTGCCAGCAGCTTATCGCAGGATCCCTCCTACGAGCAGTACTTC. The chain couples TRBV7-2 to TRBJ2-7; the D gene is unclear. In the germline V gene, CDR1 corresponds to SGHTA and CDR2 to FQGNSA. The CDR3 measures 15 amino acids from cysteine to phenylalanine. The entry retains the CDR3 DNA only, 45 bases that are in frame from base 1. V and J lose 2 bases and 0 bases, and a span of 11 bases separates them.